A selection of T cell receptor beta chains follows, all from one sample in a study of T-cell memory formation after mild COVID-19. Via MiXCR, TCRdb re-called the 5' RACE reads, giving one row per CDR3 protein. The profile shows approximately 300,000 distinct CDR3 sequences, more than 15% of them singletons. Source material: PBMCs or a T cell subset sorted from them (not recorded which). These receptors all come from a man in his late teens or twenties who had mild COVID-19 (a few samples of this study predate the infection). Cell type and time point are not known. Both conserved end residues are part of each CDR3. A D gene is named only where the DNA matches it firmly. Not every row has a clone size; where given, it reads once, few, many or a size class.

abundance,j_gene,v_gene,d_gene,CDR3aa,CDR3nt
-,TRBJ2-4,TRBV20-1,-,CSARGRSWENIQYF,TGCAGTGCTAGAGGCAGGAGCTGGGAGAACATTCAGTACTTC
-,TRBJ2-2,TRBV7-2,-,CASSPWVRKGAGELFF,TGTGCCAGCAGCCCTTGGGTCCGGAAAGGCGCCGGGGAGCTGTTTTTT
-,TRBJ1-2,TRBV27,TRBD1,CASSFLGQLHQTNYGYTF,TGTGCCAGCAGTTTTCTGGGACAGTTACACCAAACTAACTATGGCTACACCTTC
once,TRBJ2-2,TRBV10-3,TRBD1,CATGTGKHTGELFF,TGTGCCACTGGGACAGGGAAACACACCGGGGAGCTGTTTTTT
-,TRBJ2-3,TRBV3-1,-,CASSQEGRAGVDTQYF,TGTGCCAGCAGCCAAGAGGGCCGGGCTGGGGTAGATACGCAGTATTTT
-,TRBJ2-2,TRBV19,-,CASSIDRWFRSATSGELFF,TGTGCCAGTAGTATAGATCGGTGGTTTCGTTCAGCAACTTCCGGGGAGCTGTTTTTT
-,TRBJ2-7,TRBV21-1,-,CASRRAVFYEQYF,TGTGCCAGCAGGCGGGCAGTCTTCTACGAGCAGTACTTC
-,TRBJ1-4,TRBV7-2,TRBD1,CASSLVFGQGLFNEKLFF,TGTGCCAGCAGCTTAGTCTTCGGACAGGGGCTTTTTAATGAAAAACTGTTTTTT
few,TRBJ2-5,TRBV7-9,-,CASSLGFGGGPETQYF,TGTGCCAGCAGCTTAGGGTTCGGTGGTGGACCAGAGACCCAGTACTTC
-,TRBJ1-6,TRBV7-8,-,CASSLTGKDSPLHF,TGTGCCAGCAGCTTAACGGGGAAGGATTCACCCCTCCACTTT
few,TRBJ2-1,TRBV5-1,-,CASSLSGTGGNEQFF,TGCGCCAGCAGCTTAAGCGGTACAGGAGGCAATGAGCAGTTCTTC
-,TRBJ1-1,TRBV4-1,-,CASSQEPGWIWAFF,TGCGCCAGCAGCCAAGAGCCCGGGTGGATTTGGGCTTTCTTT
few,TRBJ1-2,TRBV5-5,-,CASSSYDGGGTF,TGTGCCAGCAGCTCCTACGACGGCGGAGGCACCTTC
-,TRBJ1-5,TRBV5-1,-,CASSLAPNQGDQPQHF,TGCGCCAGCAGCTTGGCGCCCAACCAGGGAGATCAGCCCCAGCATTTT
-,TRBJ2-1,TRBV5-1,TRBD1,CASSLDVFTGGYYNEQFF,TGCGCCAGCAGCTTGGACGTATTTACAGGGGGTTACTACAATGAGCAGTTCTTC
few,TRBJ1-1,TRBV4-2,TRBD1,CASSQRTGDTEAFF,TGTGCCAGCAGCCAACGGACAGGGGACACTGAAGCTTTCTTT
-,TRBJ2-1,TRBV24-1,-,CATSGAGDNEQFF,TGTGCCACCAGTGGCGCAGGGGACAATGAGCAGTTCTTC
-,TRBJ2-5,TRBV7-7,-,CASGQGETQYF,TGTGCTAGCGGCCAGGGAGAGACCCAGTACTTC
few,TRBJ2-2,TRBV6-1,TRBD1,CASGTGGDTGELFF,TGTGCCAGTGGCACAGGGGGCGACACCGGGGAGCTGTTTTTT
few,TRBJ2-5,TRBV6-5,-,CASLPPGEETQYF,TGTGCCAGCCTCCCCCCCGGGGAAGAGACCCAGTACTTC
many,TRBJ2-7,TRBV7-2,TRBD2,CASSSTSGAFYEQYF,TGTGCCAGCAGCTCAACTAGCGGGGCTTTCTACGAGCAGTACTTC
few,TRBJ1-6,TRBV9,-,CASSSGTLRIF,TGTGCCAGCAGTTCCGGGACGCTCCGGATTTTT
many,TRBJ1-1,TRBV7-3,-,CASSLGPVMNTEAFF,TGTGCCAGCAGCTTAGGTCCGGTTATGAACACTGAAGCTTTCTTT
-,TRBJ2-1,TRBV7-6,TRBD1,CASSFYRGSYNEQFF,TGTGCCAGCAGCTTTTACAGGGGGTCCTACAATGAGCAGTTCTTC
few,TRBJ2-7,TRBV7-3,-,CASSQTGSNDYEQYF,TGTGCCAGCAGCCAAACAGGTTCGAATGACTACGAGCAGTACTTC
-,TRBJ2-2,TRBV19,TRBD2,CASRKASGLGGELFF,TGTGCCAGTAGGAAGGCTAGCGGTCTCGGCGGGGAGCTGTTTTTT
-,TRBJ1-2,TRBV29-1,-,CSVEEENYGYTF,TGCAGCGTTGAAGAGGAAAACTATGGCTACACCTTC
-,TRBJ1-2,TRBV4-1,-,CASSQDYQGMDGYTF,TGCGCCAGCAGCCAAGATTACCAGGGGATGGATGGCTACACCTTC
-,TRBJ2-3,TRBV12-3/TRBV12-4,TRBD2,CASSLPSGGADLTDTQYF,TGTGCCAGCAGTCTCCCTAGCGGGGGCGCCGACCTCACAGATACGCAGTATTTT
few,TRBJ2-5,TRBV7-9,-,CASSDPGVWETQYF,TGTGCCAGCAGCGACCCAGGGGTGTGGGAGACCCAGTACTTC
-,TRBJ2-5,TRBV7-2,-,CASSPGDGETQYF,TGTGCCAGCAGCCCGGGGGATGGAGAGACCCAGTACTTC
-,TRBJ2-2,TRBV12-3/TRBV12-4,-,CASSHTATGELFF,TGTGCCAGCAGCCACACAGCCACCGGGGAGCTGTTTTTT
many,TRBJ2-2,TRBV4-2,-,CASSHRGSGELFF,TGTGCCAGCAGCCACAGGGGTTCCGGGGAGCTGTTTTTT
-,TRBJ2-3,TRBV6-6,-,CASSYGAGGTDTQYF,TGTGCCAGCAGTTACGGGGCTGGTGGCACAGATACGCAGTATTTT
-,TRBJ1-2,TRBV20-1,TRBD1,CSSARRDSYLSNYGYTF,TGCAGTTCCGCTCGCCGGGACAGCTATTTATCTAACTATGGCTACACCTTC
many,TRBJ2-3,TRBV5-1,-,CASSLSASAGDTQYF,TGCGCCAGCAGCTTGTCGGCCAGTGCTGGAGATACGCAGTATTTT
-,TRBJ1-5,TRBV15,-,CATGGVGVQPQHF,TGTGCCACCGGGGGGGTTGGGGTTCAGCCCCAGCATTTT
-,TRBJ2-1,TRBV11-3,-,CASSLEWDNEQFF,TGTGCCAGCAGCTTAGAATGGGACAATGAGCAGTTCTTC
many,TRBJ2-1,TRBV7-9,TRBD2,CASSATSGGPKGNEQFF,TGTGCCAGCAGCGCGACTAGCGGGGGCCCTAAGGGGAATGAGCAGTTCTTC
few,TRBJ1-5,TRBV6-2/TRBV6-3,-,CASSYFRGQPQHF,TGTGCCAGCAGTTACTTCAGGGGACAGCCCCAGCATTTT
few,TRBJ2-1,TRBV7-8,TRBD2,CASRKERGSYNEQFF,TGTGCCAGCAGGAAGGAGCGGGGGTCCTACAATGAGCAGTTCTTC
few,TRBJ2-3,TRBV29-1,-,CSVEEGAGAEDTQYF,TGCAGCGTTGAAGAGGGGGCAGGGGCGGAAGATACGCAGTATTTT
-,TRBJ2-1,TRBV29-1,TRBD1,CSVATGDYNEQFF,TGCAGCGTTGCGACAGGGGACTACAATGAGCAGTTCTTC
few,TRBJ1-3,TRBV2,TRBD1,CASRTGYMRGNTIYF,TGTGCCAGCAGGACAGGGTATATGAGGGGAAACACCATATATTTT
-,TRBJ2-7,TRBV7-8,-,CASSLATGLEQYF,TGTGCCAGCAGCTTAGCCACCGGGCTCGAGCAGTACTTC
few,TRBJ2-3,TRBV7-7,-,CASSVGWGDTQYF,TGTGCCAGCAGCGTAGGATGGGGAGATACGCAGTATTTT
-,TRBJ1-2,TRBV25-1,TRBD1,CASSGRGPGYTF,TGTGCCAGCAGCGGCAGGGGGCCTGGCTACACCTTC
-,TRBJ2-1,TRBV7-2,-,CASSLGGTNNEQFF,TGTGCCAGCAGCTTAGGGGGGACAAACAATGAGCAGTTCTTC
-,TRBJ2-3,TRBV24-1,-,CATSDYGGDTQYF,TGTGCCACCAGTGATTACGGCGGAGATACGCAGTATTTT
-,TRBJ2-5,TRBV14,-,CASSQDPPDIWYQETQYF,TGTGCCAGCAGCCAAGACCCACCGGACATATGGTACCAAGAGACCCAGTACTTC
many,TRBJ2-1,TRBV10-3,-,CAISYNRDNEQFF,TGTGCCATCAGTTATAACAGGGACAATGAGCAGTTCTTC
-,TRBJ2-6,TRBV12-3/TRBV12-4,-,CASTYLGSGANVLTF,TGTGCCAGCACCTACCTGGGATCTGGGGCCAACGTCCTGACTTTC